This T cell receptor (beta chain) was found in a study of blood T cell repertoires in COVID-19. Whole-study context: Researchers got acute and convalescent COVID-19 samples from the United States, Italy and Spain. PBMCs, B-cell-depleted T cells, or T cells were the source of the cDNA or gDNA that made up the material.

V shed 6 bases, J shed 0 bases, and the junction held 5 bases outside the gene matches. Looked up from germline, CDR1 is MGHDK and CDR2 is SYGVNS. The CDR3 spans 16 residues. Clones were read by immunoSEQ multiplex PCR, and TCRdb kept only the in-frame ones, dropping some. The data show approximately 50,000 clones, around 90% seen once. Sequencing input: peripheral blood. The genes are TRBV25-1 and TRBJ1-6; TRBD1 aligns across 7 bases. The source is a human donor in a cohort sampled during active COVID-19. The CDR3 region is CASSEDRSSYNSPLHF. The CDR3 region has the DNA TGTGCCAGCAGCGAGGACAGGAGCTCCTATAATTCACCCCTCCACTTT. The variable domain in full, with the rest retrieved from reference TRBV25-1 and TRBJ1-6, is EADIYQTPRYLVIGTGKKITLECSQTMGHDKMYWYQQDPGMELHLIHYSYGVNSTEKGDLSSESTVSRIRTEHFPLTLESARPSHTSQYLCASSEDRSSYNSPLHFGNGTRLTVT.